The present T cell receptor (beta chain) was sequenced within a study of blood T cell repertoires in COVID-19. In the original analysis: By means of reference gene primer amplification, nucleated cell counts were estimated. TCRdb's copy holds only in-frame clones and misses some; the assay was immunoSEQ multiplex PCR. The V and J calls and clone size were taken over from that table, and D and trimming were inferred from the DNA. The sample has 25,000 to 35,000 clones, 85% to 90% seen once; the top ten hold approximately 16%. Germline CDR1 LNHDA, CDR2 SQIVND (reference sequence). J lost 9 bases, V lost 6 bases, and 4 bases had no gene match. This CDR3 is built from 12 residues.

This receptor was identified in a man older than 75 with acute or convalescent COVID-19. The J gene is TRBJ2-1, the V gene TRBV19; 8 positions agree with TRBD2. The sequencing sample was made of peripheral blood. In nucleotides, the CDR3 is TGTGCCAGTAGGCGGACTAGCAGTGAGCAGTTCTTC. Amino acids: CASRRTSSEQFF.